This T cell receptor beta chain is from a study of identical twins. Template switching added a universal primer binding site, and final cDNA carried unique molecular identifiers. Each CDR3 protein gets one entry after TCRdb re-called the 5' RACE reads with MiXCR. The table records roughly 700,000 distinct CDR3 sequences, 8% to 9% of them present only once. In regard to this clonotype: Its antigen is not identified.

The V and J ends lost 2 bases and 2 bases, in that order; junction bases with no gene match: 5. The CDR3 has 16 residues. CDR1 is SGDLS, CDR2 YYNGEE, per germline. Study-wide points: Invariant T cells like MAIT and iNKT could partly confound the zero-insertion analyses.

In addition, the sample was reused for a study of yellow fever vaccine responses in identical twins.

The source material was PBMCs. V is TRBV9 and J is TRBJ2-3, with TRBD1 matching over 10 bases. The source is a woman between 18 and 29 years old in good health. CDR3 region: CASSVRDRGSTDTQYF. The CDR3 DNA reads as TGTGCCAGCAGCGTGCGGGACAGGGGCTCCACAGATACGCAGTATTTT. Full variable domain (rest looked up from reference TRBV9 and TRBJ2-3): DSGVTQTPKHLITATGQRVTLRCSPRSGDLSVYWYQQSLDQGLQFLIQYYNGEERAKGNILERFSAQQFPDLHSELNLSSLELGDSALYFCASSVRDRGSTDTQYFGPGTRLTVL.